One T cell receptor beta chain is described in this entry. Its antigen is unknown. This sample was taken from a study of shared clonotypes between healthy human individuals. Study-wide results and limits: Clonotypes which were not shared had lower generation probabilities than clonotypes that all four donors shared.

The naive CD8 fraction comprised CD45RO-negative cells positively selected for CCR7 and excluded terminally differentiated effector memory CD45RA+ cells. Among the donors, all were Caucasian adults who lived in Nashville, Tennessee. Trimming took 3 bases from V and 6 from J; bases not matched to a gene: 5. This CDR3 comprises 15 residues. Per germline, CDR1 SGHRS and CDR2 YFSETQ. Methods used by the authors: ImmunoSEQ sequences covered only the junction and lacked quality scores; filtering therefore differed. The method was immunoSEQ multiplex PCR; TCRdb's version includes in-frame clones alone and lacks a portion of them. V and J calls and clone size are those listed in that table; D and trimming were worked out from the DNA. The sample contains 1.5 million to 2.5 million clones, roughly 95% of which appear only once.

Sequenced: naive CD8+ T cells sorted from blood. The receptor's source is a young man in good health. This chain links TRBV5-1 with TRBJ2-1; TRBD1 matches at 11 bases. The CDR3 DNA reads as TGCGCCAGCAGCTACACCGGGACAGGGGGCAATGAGCAGTTCTTC. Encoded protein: CASSYTGTGGNEQFF.